The T cell receptor (beta chain) described here comes from a study of Graves' ophthalmopathy and Graves' hyperthyroidism. Study context: Untreated patients at initial diagnosis provided peripheral blood.

PBMCs originated in 10 ml of fresh peripheral blood. The CDR3 consists of 16 residues. The ends were cut back, 3 bases at V and 5 bases at J, with 19 bases in the middle. CDR1 LGHNT and CDR2 FRNRAP come from the germline V gene. This clonotype was seen ten or more times. Amplifying from RNA transcripts, the study obtained TCR beta CDR3 regions. Second-round multiplex PCR came after first-round RT-PCR with HTBI primers. Via MiXCR, TCRdb re-called the multiplex PCR reads, giving one row per CDR3 protein. Among roughly 500,000 distinct CDR3 sequences listed, 13% to 15% were seen once. The TCR was taken from a woman aged 25 to 39 with Graves' ophthalmopathy. The rearrangement joins TRBV12-5 to TRBJ1-1; a possible D gene is TRBD1 (6 bases). The sequencing input was blood. The CDR3 loop is CASGFPSQGMGTEAFF. As DNA, the CDR3 is TGTGCTAGTGGTTTCCCCTCTCAGGGGATGGGGACTGAAGCTTTCTTT.